Following are 30 T cell receptor beta chains from one sample sequenced in a study of blood T cell repertoires in COVID-19 (dated by TCRdb to about 2020). Libraries were built with the immunoSEQ multiplex PCR assay. The clones in this table, taken by TCRdb from immuneACCESS, are in-frame only. Not every clone is retained; where verified, under half of the shortfall comes from an unresolved V gene, and the cause of the rest is unknown. Across this sample there are about 80,000 clones, with over 80% seen only once. Approximately 10% of the sample goes to the ten largest clones. Source material: peripheral blood. These receptors were obtained from a human donor in a cohort sampled during active COVID-19.

This clone was counted only a few times. V usage is TRBV28 and J usage is TRBJ1-4, with TRBD1 matching 9 bases. J gave up 4 bases and V 6 bases, and 9 bases lay outside the gene matches. In germline, CDR1 is MDHEN, CDR2 SYDVKM. The CDR3 has 16 amino acids. In DNA form, the CDR3 reads TGTGCCAGCAGCTTCCTCGGACAGGGGCTTAATGAAAAACTGTTTTTT. It encodes CASSFLGQGLNEKLFF.

The rearrangement joins TRBV5-1 to TRBJ1-6, with TRBD1 matching 7 bases. The germline V gene encodes CDR1 SGHRS and CDR2 YFSETQ. This CDR3 spans 14 amino acids. J was trimmed by 6 bases and V by 2 bases; bases with no gene match: 2. The CDR3 is CASSLTGANSPLHF. CDR3 DNA sequence: TGCGCCAGCAGCTTAACAGGGGCTAATTCACCCCTCCACTTT.

On this clone itself: Germline is not matched at one junction end, which may reflect a read error. The rearrangement uses TRBV7-2 and TRBJ2-3; 7 bases are shared with TRBD2. CDR3 size: 11 residues. In germline, CDR1 is SGHTA, CDR2 FQGNSA. Here the CDR3 reads CASSLGGVPLF. The DNA of the CDR3 is TGTGCCAGCAGCTTGGGGGGGGTACCCCTTTTT.

This sequence joins TRBV4-2 and TRBJ2-7; tentative D call: TRBD1 (5 bases). Trimming pared 1 base from V and 4 bases from J, leaving 8 bases between. CDR1 and CDR2 from the germline V gene are LGHNA and YNFKEQ. The CDR3 loop spans 13 amino acids. The CDR3 protein is CASSQAQGYEQYF. CDR3 DNA sequence: TGTGCCAGCAGCCAAGCGCAGGGATACGAGCAGTACTTC.

The rearrangement links TRBV15 to TRBJ1-2, with 8 bases aligning to TRBD1. V trimming: 1 base; J trimming: 2 bases; junction bases outside the gene matches: 6. CDR1 and CDR2 (germline): LNHNV, YYDKDF (reference sequence). The CDR3 is 16 amino acids. The CDR3 DNA reads TGTGCCACCAGCAGAGGCCAGGGGGCGCAAAACTATGGCTACACCTTC. It is translated as CATSRGQGAQNYGYTF.

The chain employs TRBV4-1 and TRBJ2-5; 7 bases fit TRBD2. With 1 base clipped from V and 2 bases from J, the junction kept 4 bases outside the gene matches. This CDR3 contains 15 residues. CDR1 MGHRA and CDR2 YSYEKL come from the germline V gene. The CDR3 sequence is CASSQASGSQETQYF. CDR3 bases: TGCGCCAGCAGCCAAGCTAGCGGTTCACAAGAGACCCAGTACTTC.

The chain uses TRBV9 and TRBJ2-7; 7 bases fit TRBD2. With 4 bases clipped from V and 3 bases from J, the junction kept 4 bases outside the gene matches. The CDR3 extends over 13 amino acids. Germline V gives CDR1 SGDLS, CDR2 YYNGEE. CDR3 region: CASSPSGGYEQYF. DNA of the CDR3: TGTGCCAGCAGCCCGTCGGGGGGCTACGAGCAGTACTTC.

The J gene is TRBJ1-1, the V gene TRBV18; 8 nucleotides align to TRBD1. The junction had 4 bases not matched to a gene; V was cut back by 2 bases and J by 2 bases. CDR3 size: 15 residues. CDR1 is KGHSH, CDR2 LQKENI, per germline. DNA of the CDR3: TGTGCCAGCTCACCAGAAGACAGGGGTAACACTGAAGCTTTCTTT. Translating gives CASSPEDRGNTEAFF.

This chain joins TRBV18 and TRBJ2-1; 9 bases are shared with TRBD2. V was pared by 3 bases and J by 3 bases, with 12 bases of the junction left unmatched. Germline CDR1 and CDR2: KGHSH and LQKENI. The CDR3 is 18 amino acids. The CDR3 loop is CASSPLASGRTLYNEQFF. The CDR3 DNA is TGTGCCAGCTCACCCCTTGCGAGCGGGAGGACCCTCTACAATGAGCAGTTCTTC.

This clone was counted a few times. The J gene is TRBJ2-7, the V gene TRBV6-1; TRBD2 matches 15 bases. V lost 3 bases, J lost 3 bases, and 3 bases stayed unmatched. The germline V gene encodes CDR1 MNHNS and CDR2 SASEGT. The length of the CDR3 is 16 residues. CDR3 sequence reads: CASSEGLAGGIYEQYF. The CDR3 nucleotides are TGTGCCAGCAGTGAGGGACTAGCGGGAGGAATCTACGAGCAGTACTTC.

The chain recombines TRBV7-3 with TRBJ2-3; D may be TRBD2 (6 bases). Looked up from germline, CDR1 is SGHTA and CDR2 is FQGTGA. The CDR3 consists of 14 residues. V lost 1 base, J lost 3 bases, and 8 bases lay in between. CDR3 amino acids: CASSLMGRTDTQYF. CDR3 nucleotides: TGTGCCAGCAGCTTAATGGGGAGGACAGATACGCAGTATTTT.

V gene TRBV30 combines with J gene TRBJ1-4; the match to TRBD1 covers 9 bases. The CDR3 has 15 residues. Germline CDR1 is GTSNPN and CDR2 is SVGIG (reference sequence). Germline trimming cut 0 bases from V and 5 bases from J; bases unmatched to any gene: 4. Here the CDR3 reads CAWSVMGQGNEKLFF. The CDR3 DNA follows: TGTGCCTGGAGTGTGATGGGACAGGGAAATGAAAAACTGTTTTTT.

The chain is built from TRBV25-1 and TRBJ1-2, with D unresolved. Deletions cut 1 base from V and 8 bases from J, with 20 bases between. CDR3 length: 16 amino acids. Germline V gene lookup returns CDR1 MGHDK and CDR2 SYGVNS. CDR3 coding DNA: TGTGCCAGCAGTGAATTCGACTTGGGCTCCCGGGGAGGCTACACCTTC. This encodes CASSEFDLGSRGGYTF.

This chain links TRBV4-1 with TRBJ2-3; 8 nucleotides align to TRBD1. V was pared by 7 bases and J by 1 base, with 7 bases of the junction left unmatched. The CDR3 loop spans 15 amino acids. Germline V gives CDR1 MGHRA, CDR2 YSYEKL. CDR3 in amino acids: CASTSRDRRTDTQYF. The CDR3, as DNA: TGCGCCAGCACCTCCCGGGACAGGCGCACAGATACGCAGTATTTT.

Note on this clone: One junction end does not reproduce the germline sequence, and a read error may be involved. The gene calls are TRBV19 and TRBJ1-5; D might be TRBD1 (5 bases). This CDR3 has 13 amino acids. The V gene's germline CDR1 is LNHDA and CDR2 SQIVND (reference sequence). The CDR3 DNA reads TGTGCCATTAGTAGGGGCTATAATCAGCCCCAGCATTTT. Translation: CAISRGYNQPQHF.

The chain joins TRBV11-2 to TRBJ2-7; weak D call: TRBD2 (6 bases). This CDR3 is built from 14 residues. With 2 bases removed from V and 7 bases from J, the gap between germline ends came to 15 bases. The germline V gene encodes CDR1 SGHAT and CDR2 FQNNGV. CDR3 region: CASSLIHTEGEQYF. For the CDR3, the DNA is TGTGCCAGCAGCTTAATCCATACGGAGGGGGAGCAGTACTTC.

The rearrangement links TRBV9 to TRBJ2-7; 8 bases fit TRBD2. V lost 0 bases, J lost 2 bases, and 7 bases stayed unmatched. CDR3 size: 16 residues. Germline CDR1 and CDR2: SGDLS and YYNGEE. The CDR3, as DNA: TGTGCCAGCAGCGTAGCTTCGGGAGGGAACGCCTACGAGCAGTACTTC. This translates into CASSVASGGNAYEQYF.

This clone occurred once. This chain links TRBV9 with TRBJ1-4; the match to TRBD1 covers 8 bases. J gave up 6 bases and V 0 bases, and 4 bases lay outside the gene matches. Germline CDR1 reads SGDLS; CDR2 reads YYNGEE. The CDR3 spans 15 residues. The CDR3 sequence: CASSVGTGMDEKLFF. The CDR3 DNA reads as TGTGCCAGCAGCGTAGGGACAGGGATGGATGAAAAACTGTTTTTT.

J is TRBJ2-7 and V is TRBV2, with D possibly matching TRBD1 (5 bases). Germline V gene sequence: CDR1 SNHLY, CDR2 FYNNEI. The CDR3 has 11 amino acids. The germline V and J ends were trimmed by 6 bases and 4 bases, with 7 bases remaining between them. CDR3 DNA: TGTGCCAGCAGCCCAGGGTACGAGCAGTACTTC. The encoded protein is CASSPGYEQYF.

This clone was observed a single time. The V call is TRBV4-2, the J call TRBJ1-1, with D unclear. Germline lookup yields CDR1 LGHNA and CDR2 YNFKEQ. The CDR3 runs 13 residues. V dropped 9 bases and J dropped 3 bases, with 14 bases sitting between them. The CDR3 loop is CASLDGRYTEAFF. The CDR3 coding sequence is TGTGCCAGTTTGGACGGGAGATACACTGAAGCTTTCTTT.

The chain employs TRBV30 and TRBJ2-1; 8 bases align to TRBD1. From germline, CDR1 is GTSNPN and CDR2 SVGIG (reference sequence). V shed 4 bases and J 9 bases; nucleotides not matched to a gene: 8. The CDR3 totals 13 residues. CDR3 coding DNA: TGTGCCTGGATTGAGACAGGACAGGGTGAGCAGTTCTTC. This translates into CAWIETGQGEQFF.

V is TRBV7-3 and J is TRBJ2-1; D perhaps matches TRBD2 (6 bases). This CDR3 contains 14 residues. Per germline, CDR1 SGHTA and CDR2 FQGTGA. V lost 1 base, J lost 5 bases, and 9 bases lay in between. CDR3 nucleotide sequence: TGTGCCAGCAGCTTAATAGGACTACACAATGAGCAGTTCTTC. It is translated as CASSLIGLHNEQFF.

This chain uses TRBV19 with TRBJ1-5, with 7 bases that match TRBD1. This CDR3 comprises 15 residues. The V and J ends lost 6 bases and 6 bases, in that order; junction bases with no gene match: 11. CDR1 LNHDA and CDR2 SQIVND come from the germline V gene (reference sequence). In DNA, the CDR3 is TGTGCCAGTAGCCCAAAACCTCGACAGGGTCAGCCCCAGCATTTT. This sequence encodes CASSPKPRQGQPQHF.

The chain joins TRBV28 to TRBJ2-4, with a weak D call TRBD1 (6 bases). The germline CDR1 and CDR2 sequences are MDHEN and SYDVKM. V lost 7 bases to trimming and J lost 0 bases, with 16 bases between them. The CDR3 runs to 16 residues. The CDR3 DNA sequence: TGTGCCAGCATCTTCAGACAGGAGCTAGCCAAAAACATTCAGTACTTC. As protein: CASIFRQELAKNIQYF.

The V and J genes are TRBV10-3 and TRBJ2-1; D perhaps matches TRBD1 (6 bases). This CDR3 comprises 14 residues. Trimming took 6 bases from V and 6 from J, leaving 15 bases between them. CDR1 is ENHRY and CDR2 is SYGVKD in the germline V gene. The CDR3 nucleotides are TGTGCCATCAGCGAGGAATTACAGGGCAATGAGCAGTTCTTC. It specifies CAISEELQGNEQFF.

The chain links TRBV9 to TRBJ1-6; D not resolved. This CDR3 spans 13 amino acids. The ends were cut back, 2 bases at V and 10 bases at J, with 10 bases in the middle. From germline, CDR1 is SGDLS and CDR2 YYNGEE. CDR3 sequence: CASSVKEGSPLHF. As DNA, the CDR3 is TGTGCCAGCAGCGTTAAGGAGGGATCACCCCTCCACTTT.

This chain connects TRBV28 to TRBJ1-5; 8 bases line up with TRBD1. The germline V gene has CDR1 MDHEN and CDR2 SYDVKM. CDR3 length: 13 residues. V was clipped by 8 bases and J by 4 bases; unmatched bases: 4. CDR3 amino acids: CASFRGPNQPQHF. DNA of the CDR3: TGTGCCAGCTTCAGGGGGCCTAATCAGCCCCAGCATTTT. The whole variable domain, filled in from reference TRBV28 and TRBJ1-5, reads DVKVTQSSRYLVKRTGEKVFLECVQDMDHENMFWYRQDPGLGLRLIYFSYDVKMKEKGDIPEGYSVSREKKERFSLILESASTNQTSMYLCASFRGPNQPQHFGDGTRLSIL.

CDR3 nucleotide sequence: TGCGCCAGCAGTGTGACTAGCGGGAGTTACGAGCAGTACTTC. It codes for CASSVTSGSYEQYF. The chain is built from TRBV5-1 and TRBJ2-7; the match to TRBD2 covers 12 bases. CDR1 and CDR2 (germline): SGHRS, YFSETQ. There are 14 residues in the CDR3. J was trimmed by 4 bases and V by 5 bases; bases with no gene match: 4.

The chain combines TRBV11-2 with TRBJ2-1; the D gene is possibly TRBD2 (7 bases). CDR1 is SGHAT, CDR2 FQNNGV, per germline. The CDR3 consists of 15 residues. Trimming stripped 0 bases from V and 10 bases from J, with 16 bases between. CDR3 protein: CASSLESPRGGEQFF. In DNA form, the CDR3 reads TGTGCCAGCAGCTTAGAATCTCCTAGGGGGGGCGAGCAGTTCTTC.

V gene TRBV12-3 or TRBV12-4 combines with J gene TRBJ2-1; unclear D gene. The ends were cut back, 6 bases at V and 4 bases at J, with 7 bases in the middle. The CDR3 spans 12 residues. CDR3 loop: CASRPRYNEQFF. CDR3 coding DNA: TGTGCCAGCAGACCGAGGTACAATGAGCAGTTCTTC.